The 24 T cell receptor beta chains below come from one sample, sequenced in a study of radiotherapy plus CTLA-4 blockade in lung cancer (dated by TCRdb to the late 2010s). The library was obtained by the immunoSEQ multiplex PCR assay. The table was pulled from immuneACCESS by TCRdb, which kept in-frame rearrangements only. Such tables lose some clones; where checked, under half of the loss comes from unresolved V genes, and the rest has no known cause. For this sample the table gives over 80,000 clones, of which approximately 83% were detected only once. 0.65% to 0.9% of the sample comes from the top ten. This specimen was peripheral blood, taken from a patient treated with radiotherapy plus ipilimumab. Source of these receptors: a human donor with non-small cell lung cancer who had stable disease on radiotherapy plus ipilimumab.

The chain links TRBV29-1 to TRBJ1-5; TRBD1 might be the D (5 bases). Trimming cost V 4 bases and J 1 base, with 14 bases left between them. The CDR3 runs 15 residues. CDR1 SQVTM and CDR2 ANQGSEA come from the germline V gene. CDR3 in DNA: TGCAGCGTTGCACTTACAGGAGCCAGCAATCAGCCCCAGCATTTT. This translates into CSVALTGASNQPQHF.

The V call is TRBV7-2, the J call TRBJ2-7; D may correspond to TRBD1 or TRBD2 (5 bases each). This CDR3 comprises 16 residues. V was pared by 5 bases and J by 6 bases, with 23 bases between. Germline values: CDR1 SGHTA, CDR2 FQGNSA. The CDR3 sequence is CASSIRERGRESEQYF. The CDR3 DNA is TGTGCCAGCAGCATAAGAGAGAGGGGCAGGGAAAGCGAGCAGTACTTC.

The chain links TRBV7-9 to TRBJ1-6, with 8 bases aligning to TRBD1. Unmatched junction bases numbered 9, after V lost 4 bases and J lost 7 bases. The germline CDR1 and CDR2 sequences are SEHNR and FQNEAQ (reference sequence). The CDR3 length is 16 residues. CDR3 region: CASSYPSTGANSPLHF. The DNA for the CDR3 is TGTGCCAGCAGCTATCCTTCGACAGGGGCAAATTCACCCCTCCACTTT.

The rearrangement uses TRBV4-1 and TRBJ1-5; D gene uncertain. Germline V lookup: CDR1 MGHRA, CDR2 YSYEKL. Trimming cost V 1 base and J 2 bases, with 9 bases left between them. CDR3 size: 15 residues. The CDR3: CASSQGIPGNQPQHF. The CDR3 region has the DNA TGCGCCAGCAGCCAAGGCATACCGGGCAATCAGCCCCAGCATTTT.

The V call is TRBV10-3, the J call TRBJ2-1; TRBD2 might be the D (6 bases). CDR1 ENHRY and CDR2 SYGVKD come from the germline V gene. CDR3 length: 17 residues. Between the trimmed V and J ends, which lost 0 bases and 4 bases, there was a span of 16 bases. The chain's CDR3 is CAISESMAASEYNEQFF. In DNA, the CDR3 is TGTGCCATCAGTGAGTCCATGGCGGCTAGCGAGTACAATGAGCAGTTCTTC.

The V gene is TRBV28, the J gene TRBJ2-7; 7 bases agree with TRBD1. V was pared by 3 bases and J by 3 bases, with 5 bases of the junction left unmatched. Germline V gene data show CDR1 as MDHEN and CDR2 as SYDVKM. This CDR3 spans 14 amino acids. The CDR3 reads CASSLNTGDYEQYF. In DNA, the CDR3 is TGTGCCAGCAGTTTGAACACAGGGGACTACGAGCAGTACTTC.

This sequence joins TRBV18 and TRBJ2-1; a weak D match, TRBD2 (5 bases). Germline CDR1 and CDR2: KGHSH and LQKENI. The CDR3 runs to 17 residues. Deletions cut 3 bases from V and 1 base from J, with 16 bases between. For the CDR3, the DNA is TGTGCCAGCTCACCCCCTAATAGCGTCGCATCCTACAATGAGCAGTTCTTC. Translation gives CASSPPNSVASYNEQFF.

The chain recombines TRBV2 with TRBJ2-1; 8 bases fit TRBD2. Germline V CDR1 and CDR2: SNHLY, FYNNEI. After removal of 2 bases from V and 6 bases from J, the junction contained 3 bases not matched to a gene. The CDR3 extends over 14 amino acids. The CDR3 here is CASSESGSFNEQFF. As DNA, the CDR3 is TGTGCCAGCAGTGAAAGCGGGAGTTTCAATGAGCAGTTCTTC.

The chain recombines TRBV12-5 with TRBJ2-5; no reliable D call. The DNA end is a closer match to TRBJ2-7, so the J assignment may be wrong. The length of the CDR3 is 12 residues. The germline CDR1 and CDR2 sequences are LGHNT and FRNRAP. DNA for the CDR3: TGTGCTAGTGGAAACGGCGCCTACGAGCAGTACTTC. Protein product: CASGNGAYEQYF.

The chain recombines TRBV18 with TRBJ1-1; TRBD1 is a possible D gene (5 bases). Germline assignment: CDR1 KGHSH and CDR2 LQKENI. This CDR3 has 14 residues. V lost 3 bases and J 6 bases, leaving 14 bases between the germline ends. CDR3 coding DNA: TGTGCCAGCTCACCGAAGACAGACGGGGCTGAAGCTTTCTTT. Translation gives CASSPKTDGAEAFF.

In DNA form, the CDR3 reads TGCGCCAGCAGCAACCTTGTCACCGGGGAGCTGTTTTTT. It translates to CASSNLVTGELFF. This chain connects TRBV5-1 to TRBJ2-2; D uncertain. This CDR3 comprises 13 residues. Germline CDR1 is SGHRS and CDR2 is YFSETQ. The V end was cut by 4 bases, the J end by 4 bases, with 8 bases between.

The rearrangement uses TRBV11-2 and TRBJ2-3, with a tentative D call TRBD1 (6 bases). The CDR3 runs to 15 residues. CDR1 is SGHAT and CDR2 is FQNNGV in the germline V gene. The ends were cut back, 0 bases at V and 4 bases at J, with 11 bases in the middle. In DNA, the CDR3 is TGTGCCAGCAGCTTAGAGGGAGCAGGGGCAGATACGCAGTATTTT. Its protein product is CASSLEGAGADTQYF.

The rearrangement links TRBV19 to TRBJ1-5, with 7 nucleotides matching TRBD1. J gave up 5 bases and V 0 bases, and 10 bases lay outside the gene matches. Germline V lookup: CDR1 LNHDA, CDR2 SQIVND (reference sequence). The CDR3 is 17 amino acids. DNA for the CDR3: TGTGCCAGTAGTATAGATAGGACAGGCGGGGAGCATCAGCCCCAGCATTTT. It codes for CASSIDRTGGEHQPQHF.

There are a few counts of this clone. The J gene is TRBJ2-7, the V gene TRBV6-5, with 9 bases identical to TRBD2. This CDR3 comprises 15 residues. V was pared by 6 bases and J by 0 bases, with 6 bases of the junction left unmatched. Germline V gives CDR1 MNHEY, CDR2 SVGAGI. The CDR3 loop is CASRETSGYSYEQYF. The CDR3 DNA follows: TGTGCCAGCAGAGAGACTAGCGGATACTCCTACGAGCAGTACTTC.

This clone was seen only once. The chain couples TRBV9 to TRBJ2-5, with TRBD2 matching over 8 bases. The CDR3 has 16 residues. The ends lost 2 bases at V and 2 bases at J; junction bases unmatched: 8. Germline values: CDR1 SGDLS, CDR2 YYNGEE. The CDR3: CASSVGERGPQETQYF. The CDR3 DNA follows: TGTGCCAGCAGCGTCGGGGAGCGGGGGCCTCAAGAGACCCAGTACTTC.

V and J are TRBV13 and TRBJ2-3, with 10 bases lining up with TRBD1. Germline CDR1 is PRHDT and CDR2 is FYEKMQ (reference sequence). This CDR3 contains 14 residues. Trimming at V came to 5 bases and at J to 2 bases, leaving 1 base not matched to a gene. CDR3: CASSRQGATDTQYF. CDR3 nucleotide sequence: TGTGCCAGCAGCCGACAGGGGGCCACAGATACGCAGTATTTT.

The gene calls are TRBV27 and TRBJ2-2; unclear D gene. V was clipped by 8 bases and J by 4 bases, with 20 bases between them. Looked up from germline, CDR1 is MNHEY and CDR2 is SMNVEV (reference sequence). The CDR3 is made up of 16 amino acids. The CDR3 loop reads CASGWPPRRTTGELFF. CDR3 bases: TGTGCCAGCGGGTGGCCCCCACGAAGGACCACCGGGGAGCTGTTTTTT.

The rearrangement links TRBV18 to TRBJ2-1; 8 bases map to TRBD1. The trim removed 8 bases at V and 7 bases at J, leaving 10 bases unmatched. The germline gives CDR1 KGHSH, CDR2 LQKENI. The CDR3 runs to 14 residues. The CDR3 DNA follows: TGTGCCAGCGGAAGGACAGGGATGGAAAATGAGCAGTTCTTC. Translation: CASGRTGMENEQFF.

This clone showed up just a few times. This chain uses TRBV4-1 with TRBJ1-6; no firm D call. CDR1 is MGHRA and CDR2 is YSYEKL in the germline V gene. V was cut by 1 base and J by 8 bases, with 12 bases left in between. The CDR3 is 15 amino acids. The DNA for the CDR3 is TGCGCCAGCAGCCAAGTCAGAGGGAGCGATTCACCCCTCCACTTT. Encoded protein: CASSQVRGSDSPLHF.

J is TRBJ1-2 and V is TRBV5-1; no firm D call. The CDR3 consists of 13 residues. V lost 4 bases and J 2 bases, leaving 9 bases between the germline ends. Germline values: CDR1 SGHRS, CDR2 YFSETQ. The chain's CDR3 is CASSPSVNYGYTF. The CDR3 coding sequence is TGCGCCAGCAGCCCCTCGGTGAACTATGGCTACACCTTC.

The chain couples TRBV10-1 to TRBJ2-7; D not resolved. V lost 7 bases and J 2 bases, leaving 21 bases between the germline ends. Germline CDR1 and CDR2: WNHNN and SYGVQD (reference sequence). CDR3 length equals 16 residues. This chain's CDR3 is CASKIGRVGKPYEQYF. In DNA form, the CDR3 reads TGCGCCAGCAAGATTGGACGGGTCGGAAAACCCTACGAGCAGTACTTC.

The chain uses TRBV16 and TRBJ1-5, with D maybe TRBD1 (6 bases). V was clipped by 2 bases and J by 4 bases, with 12 bases between them. This CDR3 has 15 amino acids. The germline V gene has CDR1 KGHSY and CDR2 FQNENV. CDR3 in amino acids: CASSQGGLPNQPQHF. CDR3 DNA sequence: TGTGCCAGCAGCCAAGGGGGCCTCCCTAATCAGCCCCAGCATTTT.

CDR3 protein: CASSVQGNQPQHF. CDR3 DNA: TGTGCCAGCAGTGTTCAGGGGAATCAGCCCCAGCATTTT. The chain recombines TRBV6-5 with TRBJ1-5; D possibly corresponds to TRBD1 (6 bases). Trimming left V 5 bases short and J 4 bases short, with 9 bases between. The CDR3 runs to 13 residues. CDR1 is MNHEY, CDR2 SVGAGI, per germline.

The J gene is TRBJ2-3, the V gene TRBV10-1; D gene unclear. Trimming pared 2 bases from V and 3 bases from J, leaving 9 bases between. The germline V gene has CDR1 WNHNN and CDR2 SYGVQD (reference sequence). CDR3 length: 14 amino acids. The CDR3 here is CASSEGSFTDTQYF. DNA of the CDR3: TGCGCCAGCAGTGAGGGTAGCTTTACAGATACGCAGTATTTT.